Following are 21 T cell receptor beta chains from one sample sequenced in a study of spatial heterogeneity in lung cancer. TCRdb analysed the 5' RACE reads with MiXCR anew, one entry per CDR3 protein. Seen here are 43,000 or so distinct CDR3 sequences, over 9.5% observed once, and the top ten hold roughly 32%. As for time point: blood at routine non-recurrence follow-up after resection. The material sequenced was PBMCs, taken at follow-up. These receptors all stem from a male donor with early-stage non-small cell lung cancer.

This clonotype came up many times. The genes are TRBV12-3 or TRBV12-4 and TRBJ1-4; tentative D call: TRBD1 (6 bases). The CDR3 is 14 amino acids. Trimming shortened V by 1 base and J by 7 bases, and 10 bases separated the two germline ends. CDR3 amino acids: CASSLGQGSEKLFF. CDR3 DNA: TGTGCCAGCAGTTTAGGCCAGGGGAGTGAAAAACTGTTTTTT.

This clonotype has just one count. A read error may explain this, as a much larger clone is one base away. The V and J genes are TRBV7-9 and TRBJ2-7; D tentatively reads TRBD1 or TRBD2 (5 bases each). Germline V lookup: CDR1 SEHNR, CDR2 FQNEAQ (reference sequence). Trimming removed 3 bases from V and 4 bases from J, with 13 bases in between. CDR3 size: 14 residues. CDR3 nucleotides: TGTGCCAGCAGCTTTGCCGGGGCACGGTACGAGCAGTACTTC. It encodes CASSFAGARYEQYF.

This clonotype occurred a few times. The rearrangement uses TRBV11-1 and TRBJ1-5; D not certain. This CDR3 has 14 residues. Trimming cost V 2 bases and J 2 bases, with 7 bases left between them. Germline V lookup: CDR1 SGHAT, CDR2 FQDESV (reference sequence). CDR3 DNA sequence: TGTGCCAGCAGCTTAAACGGGGGCAATCAGCCCCAGCATTTT. It specifies CASSLNGGNQPQHF.

This clonotype was counted ten times or more. The gene calls are TRBV5-1 and TRBJ2-3; 13 nucleotides align to TRBD2. The V gene end was trimmed by 5 bases and the J gene end by 4 bases; junction bases not matched to a gene: 7. The CDR3 extends over 16 amino acids. Germline values: CDR1 SGHRS, CDR2 YFSETQ. The chain's CDR3 is CASSLTSGGTADTQYF. The CDR3 DNA sequence: TGCGCCAGCAGTCTGACTAGCGGGGGGACTGCAGATACGCAGTATTTT.

CDR3 in amino acids: CASSYRDLGLAEGTSTDTQYF. The DNA of the CDR3 is TGTGCCAGCAGTTACAGGGACCTTGGCTTAGCGGAAGGAACTAGCACAGATACGCAGTATTTT. The chain carries TRBV6-6 and TRBJ2-3, with D tentatively TRBD2 (6 bases). CDR3 length: 21 amino acids. Trimming cost V 2 bases and J 0 bases, with 27 bases left between them. Germline CDR1 and CDR2: MNHNY and SVGAGI (reference sequence).

This chain links TRBV15 with TRBJ1-2; weak D call: TRBD1 (5 bases). V was clipped by 0 bases and J by 8 bases, with 7 bases between them. From germline, CDR1 is LNHNV and CDR2 YYDKDF (reference sequence). This CDR3 contains 12 residues. CDR3 nucleotides: TGTGCCACCAGCAGAGATCAGGGCGGCTACACCTTC. Translating it yields CATSRDQGGYTF. The complete variable domain, with remaining parts taken from reference TRBV15 and TRBJ1-2, reads DAMVIQNPRYQVTQFGKPVTLSCSQTLNHNVMYWYQQKSSQAPKLLFHYYDKDFNNEADTPDNFQSRRPNTSFCFLDIRSPGLGDTAMYLCATSRDQGGYTFGSGTRLTVV.

As concerns this clonotype: A much larger clone lies a single base off, so this may be a read error. DNA for the CDR3: TGTGCCAGCTCACCACCCTTGACGGGACTAGACGCCCCTTACGTGCAGTACTTC. Amino acid sequence: CASSPPLTGLDAPYVQYF. The chain has TRBV18 and TRBJ2-7, with 8 bases identical to TRBD2. The CDR3 sequence is 18 residues long. Germline assignment: CDR1 KGHSH and CDR2 LQKENI. The full variable domain, with the rest looked up from reference TRBV18 and TRBJ2-7, is NAGVMQNPRHLVRRRGQEARLRCSPMKGHSHVYWYRQLPEEGLKFMVYLQKENIIDESGMPKERFSAEFPKEGPSILRIQQVVRGDSAAYFCASSPPLTGLDAPYVQYFGPGTRLTVT.

This chain links TRBV5-4 with TRBJ2-7, with D perhaps assigned TRBD1 or TRBD2 (5 bases each). The CDR3 spans 14 residues. CDR1 and CDR2 (germline): SGHNT, YYREEE (reference sequence). V gave up 3 bases and J gave up 2 bases, with 12 bases separating them. The CDR3 region has the DNA TGTGCCAGCAGCTCGGGACGGATGACCTACGAGCAGTACTTC. This sequence encodes CASSSGRMTYEQYF.

The chain recombines TRBV24-1 with TRBJ1-4; no definite D call. From germline, CDR1 is KGHDR and CDR2 SFDVKD. CDR3 length equals 17 residues. Trimming shortened V by 9 bases and J by 0 bases, and 19 bases separated the two germline ends. CDR3 region: CATGPWGADATNEKLFF. Here the CDR3 DNA reads TGTGCCACCGGTCCGTGGGGAGCGGACGCAACTAATGAAAAACTGTTTTTT.

This clonotype was found a few times. The junction shows a germline mismatch at one end, possibly a read error. The chain joins TRBV12-3 or TRBV12-4 to TRBJ1-2; 9 bases match TRBD1. The CDR3 is made up of 13 amino acids. The CDR3 region is CASSPGQGRRFYF. The CDR3 DNA is TGTGCCAGCAGCCCGGGACAGGGTAGACGGTTCTACTTC.

The sample holds a few counts of this clonotype. V and J are TRBV9 and TRBJ1-1; perhaps TRBD1 as D (6 bases). This CDR3 has 12 residues. Germline CDR1 is SGDLS and CDR2 is YYNGEE. Deletions cut 4 bases from V and 7 bases from J, with 11 bases between. The CDR3 nucleotides are TGTGCCAGCAGCCTGGGAGGGGGTGAAGCTTTCTTT. Its translation is CASSLGGGEAFF. The full variable domain, its missing parts supplied by reference TRBV9 and TRBJ1-1, is DSGVTQTPKHLITATGQRVTLRCSPRSGDLSVYWYQQSLDQGLQFLIQYYNGEERAKGNILERFSAQQFPDLHSELNLSSLELGDSALYFCASSLGGGEAFFGQGTRLTVV.

This clonotype was picked up a small number of times. This rearrangement joins TRBV29-1 to TRBJ2-7; 9 bases align to TRBD1. V shed 1 base and J 7 bases; nucleotides not matched to a gene: 11. The germline V gene encodes CDR1 SQVTM and CDR2 ANQGSEA. The CDR3 length is 15 residues. The CDR3 region has the DNA TGCAGCGTTGAAGTAAGGTACAGGGGGCAGTATGAGCAGTACTTC. Its translation is CSVEVRYRGQYEQYF.

The rearrangement uses TRBV2 and TRBJ2-1, with D unclear. Trimming removed 4 bases at V and 0 bases at J, with 10 bases between. CDR1 and CDR2 from the germline V gene are SNHLY and FYNNEI. There are 15 residues in the CDR3. CDR3 nucleotide sequence: TGTGCCAGCAGTGTTAGCCGTAGCTCCTACAATGAGCAGTTCTTC. Its translation is CASSVSRSSYNEQFF.

Remarks on this clonotype: A single base separates this from a much larger clone, so it may be a read error. This chain uses TRBV28 with TRBJ2-1; no reliable D call. Trimming left V 5 bases short and J 10 bases short, with 9 bases between. Germline V CDR1 and CDR2: MDHEN, SYDVKM. This CDR3 has 11 residues. The CDR3 loop reads CASSDTSEQFF. The CDR3 nucleotides read TGTGCCAGCAGTGATACCTCCGAGCAGTTCTTC.

This clonotype was counted between two and nine times. The chain combines TRBV7-2 with TRBJ2-7, with TRBD1 identical over 7 bases. Germline trimming cut 5 bases from V and 7 bases from J; bases unmatched to any gene: 14. CDR1 is SGHTA and CDR2 is FQGNSA in the germline V gene. The CDR3 length is 15 residues. The CDR3 DNA follows: TGTGCCAGCAGCCAGGATCGACAGGGTGTTAAAGAGCAGTACTTC. Translation gives CASSQDRQGVKEQYF.

This clonotype has ten or more counts. CDR3 DNA sequence: TGTGCCAGCAGCTTATTCCCAAGCATGAACACTGAAGCTTTCTTT. Translated, it gives CASSLFPSMNTEAFF. The rearrangement uses TRBV7-2 and TRBJ1-1, with D hard to call. V gave up 2 bases and J gave up 0 bases, with 10 bases separating them. The germline gives CDR1 SGHTA, CDR2 FQGNSA. The CDR3 runs to 15 residues.

This clonotype was seen at least ten times. The gene calls are TRBV25-1 and TRBJ2-5; the D gene is possibly TRBD2 (7 bases). Looked up from germline, CDR1 is MGHDK and CDR2 is SYGVNS. V was shortened by 5 bases and J by 3 bases, with 19 bases between the two germline ends. The CDR3 is 16 amino acids. CDR3: CASSFEGGAGEETQYF. CDR3 nucleotide sequence: TGTGCCAGCAGTTTCGAAGGGGGGGCAGGTGAAGAGACCCAGTACTTC. Filled out from reference TRBV25-1 and TRBJ2-5, the complete variable domain reads EADIYQTPRYLVIGTGKKITLECSQTMGHDKMYWYQQDPGMELHLIHYSYGVNSTEKGDLSSESTVSRIRTEHFPLTLESARPSHTSQYLCASSFEGGAGEETQYFGPGTRLLVL.

This clonotype was found many times. The CDR3 spells CASSVGRLDGYTF. The CDR3, as DNA: TGTGCCAGCAGCGTCGGCCGTCTCGATGGCTACACCTTC. The chain uses TRBV9 and TRBJ1-2; no definite D call. CDR1 is SGDLS, CDR2 YYNGEE, per germline. Trimming left V 2 bases short and J 6 bases short, with 11 bases between. CDR3 length: 13 residues. Full variable domain (remainder filled in from reference TRBV9 and TRBJ1-2): DSGVTQTPKHLITATGQRVTLRCSPRSGDLSVYWYQQSLDQGLQFLIQYYNGEERAKGNILERFSAQQFPDLHSELNLSSLELGDSALYFCASSVGRLDGYTFGSGTRLTVV.

The chain has TRBV28 and TRBJ1-5; D uncertain. Germline V CDR1 and CDR2: MDHEN, SYDVKM. This CDR3 contains 12 residues. The V gene lost 3 bases and the J gene lost 6 bases, with 6 bases spanning the gap. CDR3 sequence reads: CASSFPIQPQHF. The CDR3 DNA reads TGTGCCAGCAGTTTCCCCATTCAGCCCCAGCATTTT.

This clonotype was seen a few times. The genes are TRBV27 and TRBJ2-7; TRBD2 aligns across 13 bases. J gave up 3 bases and V 2 bases, and 7 bases lay outside the gene matches. This CDR3 is 17 amino acids long. Germline V gene data show CDR1 as MNHEY and CDR2 as SMNVEV (reference sequence). CDR3 residues: CASSLRGTSGTNYEQYF. CDR3 nucleotide sequence: TGTGCCAGCAGTTTACGCGGGACTAGCGGGACGAACTACGAGCAGTACTTC.

This clonotype was detected many times. The rearrangement uses TRBV7-2 and TRBJ2-3; TRBD1 is a possible D gene (5 bases). With 5 bases removed from V and 6 bases from J, the gap between germline ends came to 18 bases. CDR3 length equals 15 residues. Germline V gene data show CDR1 as SGHTA and CDR2 as FQGNSA. The CDR3 protein is CASSPFGGRADTQYF. DNA for the CDR3: TGTGCCAGCAGCCCCTTCGGTGGCAGGGCCGATACGCAGTATTTT.